This passage covers 11 T cell receptor beta chains from one sample sequenced in a study of tumor-infiltrating lymphocytes in localized non-small cell lung cancer. Measured with immunoSEQ multiplex PCR; TCRdb has only the in-frame clones, and not every one. The data contain 10,000 to 15,000 clones, 80% to 90% of them singletons. The sample was lung tumor tissue. Receptor source: a human donor with non-small cell lung cancer.

This chain connects TRBV2 to TRBJ2-5, with a tentative D call TRBD1 (5 bases). The CDR3 has 10 amino acids. V lost 10 bases and J lost 6, with 9 bases in between. Germline V gives CDR1 SNHLY, CDR2 FYNNEI. The CDR3 nucleotides read TGTGCCACCTCAGGGAAGACCCAGTACTTC. It codes for CATSGKTQYF.

The chain employs TRBV4-1 and TRBJ2-1; D is ambiguous. V was cut by 0 bases and J by 10 bases, with 7 bases left in between. This CDR3 has 12 residues. Germline CDR1 is MGHRA and CDR2 is YSYEKL. CDR3 residues: CASSQDAPEQFF. The CDR3 DNA reads as TGCGCCAGCAGCCAAGATGCTCCCGAGCAGTTCTTC.

The chain links TRBV9 to TRBJ2-7; 8 bases line up with TRBD1. The V segment lost 2 bases and the J segment 5 bases; nucleotides outside the gene matches: 3. The CDR3 covers 13 residues. Germline CDR1 is SGDLS and CDR2 is YYNGEE. CDR3 loop: CASSVSDRDEQYF. CDR3 in DNA: TGTGCCAGCAGCGTTTCGGACAGGGACGAGCAGTACTTC.

This chain links TRBV20-1 with TRBJ2-3; D gene ambiguous. Deletions cut 5 bases from V and 5 bases from J, with 8 bases between. This CDR3 has 11 residues. Germline V lookup: CDR1 DFQATT, CDR2 SNEGSKA (reference sequence). The CDR3 region has the DNA TGCAGTGCTTCCCTCCGAGATACGCAGTATTTT. Translating gives CSASLRDTQYF.

The J gene is TRBJ2-7, the V gene TRBV10-3; 10 positions match TRBD2. Germline trimming cut 0 bases from V and 5 bases from J; bases unmatched to any gene: 19. This CDR3 comprises 20 residues. CDR1 and CDR2 from the germline V gene are ENHRY and SYGVKD. The CDR3 spells CAISESDLGGAGLAVHEQYF. Here the CDR3 DNA reads TGTGCCATCAGTGAGTCGGATTTGGGGGGCGCAGGACTAGCGGTCCACGAGCAGTACTTC.

A note on this clone: An end of the junction differs from the germline gene, which may be a read error. CDR3 protein: CASSSLAGDEETQYF. The CDR3 DNA reads TGTGCTAGCAGCTCTTTAGCGGGAGACGAAGAGACCCAGTACTTC. The V gene is TRBV7-7, the J gene TRBJ2-5; 9 positions agree with TRBD2. This CDR3 contains 15 residues. Germline V gives CDR1 SSHAT, CDR2 FNYEAQ (reference sequence).

The rearrangement joins TRBV5-1 to TRBJ1-2, with 12 bases identical to TRBD1. Per germline, CDR1 SGHRS and CDR2 YFSETQ. V was clipped by 3 bases and J by 0 bases; unmatched bases: 6. There are 17 residues in the CDR3. The CDR3: CASSWGTGGFSNYGYTF. Here the CDR3 DNA reads TGCGCCAGCAGCTGGGGGACAGGGGGCTTTTCTAACTATGGCTACACCTTC.

V is TRBV5-1 and J is TRBJ1-3; the D is unclear. The V end was cut by 4 bases, the J end by 0 bases, with 14 bases between. CDR3 length: 16 residues. Germline V gene sequence: CDR1 SGHRS, CDR2 YFSETQ. The DNA of the CDR3 is TGCGCCAGCAGCCCAAGGGCGAGGCCCTCTGGAAACACCATATATTTT. Protein: CASSPRARPSGNTIYF.

The J gene is TRBJ1-1, the V gene TRBV7-3; D ambiguous. The germline CDR1 and CDR2 sequences are SGHTA and FQGTGA. This CDR3 region has 13 residues. Trimming shortened V by 4 bases and J by 4 bases, and 10 bases separated the two germline ends. Here the CDR3 reads CASSSPRVTEAFF. The CDR3 nucleotides read TGTGCCAGCAGCTCCCCAAGGGTCACTGAAGCTTTCTTT. The full variable domain, rest sourced from reference TRBV7-3 and TRBJ1-1, is GAGVSQTPSNKVTEKGKYVELRCDPISGHTALYWYRQSLGQGPEFLIYFQGTGAADDSGLPNDRFFAVRPEGSVSTLKIQRTERGDSAVYLCASSSPRVTEAFFGQGTRLTVV.

V gene TRBV30 combines with J gene TRBJ2-7; D is perhaps TRBD2 (5 bases). Germline CDR1 reads GTSNPN; CDR2 reads SVGIG (reference sequence). Trimming pared 5 bases from V and 0 bases from J, leaving 11 bases between. The CDR3 is made up of 13 amino acids. In DNA, the CDR3 is TGTGCCTGGCAGACTGGGAGCTCCTACGAGCAGTACTTC. Translation gives CAWQTGSSYEQYF.

V gene TRBV28 combines with J gene TRBJ1-5, with no clear D. The CDR3 sequence is 16 residues long. From germline, CDR1 is MDHEN and CDR2 SYDVKM. V lost 4 bases and J lost 4, with 17 bases in between. The CDR3 loop reads CASSYRRADRNQPQHF. The DNA of the CDR3 is TGTGCCAGCAGTTACCGCCGGGCGGATCGTAATCAGCCCCAGCATTTT.